The table lists the clone carrying this TCR beta chain with many counts. The sample is drawn from a study of T cells after yellow fever vaccination. This CDR3 has 17 residues. The V gene's germline CDR1 is SNHLY and CDR2 FYNNEI. The V segment lost 4 bases and the J segment 0 bases; nucleotides outside the gene matches: 6. TCRdb called the 5' RACE reads again in MiXCR, with one record for every CDR3 protein. Here the sample spans under 150,000 distinct CDR3 sequences, 7% to 9% being singletons. This chain connects TRBV2 to TRBJ2-1; 10 nucleotides agree with TRBD2. The receptor's source is a young man who received the YFV17D yellow fever vaccine. The sequenced sample was CD4+ T cells sorted from PBMCs, obtained 5 days after the yellow fever booster vaccination. CDR3 residues: CASSVSGRPYSYNEQFF. Here the CDR3 DNA reads TGTGCCAGCAGTGTTAGCGGGAGGCCATACTCCTACAATGAGCAGTTCTTC.